These 12 T cell receptor beta chains came from one sample sequenced in a study of blood T cell repertoires in COVID-19. Generated by immunoSEQ multiplex PCR, the TCRdb table keeps only in-frame clones and is missing some. The table records approximately 530,000 clones, about 89% of them present only once. Sequencing was done on a sample of peripheral blood. The receptors originated from a woman aged 45-65 years with COVID-19, enrolled during active disease.

CDR3 in amino acids: CASSRGTSGATDTQYF. DNA of the CDR3: TGTGCCAGCAGCCGGGGGACTAGCGGGGCTACAGATACGCAGTATTTT. The chain combines TRBV4-2 with TRBJ2-3, with 13 positions matching TRBD2. CDR3 size: 16 residues. Looked up from germline, CDR1 is LGHNA and CDR2 is YNFKEQ. J lost 3 bases, V lost 4 bases, and 4 bases had no gene match.

The CDR3 coding sequence is TGTGCCAGCAAGAAGGGAGACACGCTTAATTCACCCCTCCACTTT. Translated, it gives CASKKGDTLNSPLHF. V gene TRBV2 combines with J gene TRBJ1-6; D unresolved. The V end was cut by 7 bases, the J end by 6 bases, with 16 bases between. This CDR3 contains 15 residues. The germline CDR1 and CDR2 sequences are SNHLY and FYNNEI.

The chain uses TRBV18 and TRBJ1-4, with D possibly matching TRBD1 (5 bases). The CDR3 extends over 18 amino acids. CDR1 and CDR2 from the germline V gene are KGHSH and LQKENI. With 2 bases removed from V and 8 bases from J, the gap between germline ends came to 24 bases. The CDR3 coding sequence is TGTGCCAGCTCACCAAGTTCTTTATTAAGGGGAATAGGCGAAAAACTGTTTTTT. Protein product: CASSPSSLLRGIGEKLFF.

The chain is built from TRBV30 and TRBJ1-6, with unresolved D. V shed 2 bases and J shed 6 bases, with 11 bases lying between them. The CDR3 loop spans 14 amino acids. From germline, CDR1 is GTSNPN and CDR2 SVGIG (reference sequence). DNA of the CDR3: TGTGCCTGGAGTTGGAGGCGAGGTAATTCACCCCTCCACTTT. Translation gives CAWSWRRGNSPLHF.

The rearrangement joins TRBV24-1 to TRBJ1-4; possible D gene TRBD1, 5 bases. Germline V gene lookup returns CDR1 KGHDR and CDR2 SFDVKD. The CDR3 length is 13 residues. V gave up 7 bases and J gave up 7 bases, with 12 bases separating them. CDR3 sequence reads: CATRAQGAEKLFF. The CDR3 DNA sequence: TGTGCCACCAGGGCTCAAGGGGCTGAAAAACTGTTTTTT.

The rearrangement joins TRBV2 to TRBJ2-3; 8 bases are a match to TRBD2. This CDR3 comprises 15 residues. Germline V gives CDR1 SNHLY, CDR2 FYNNEI. The V and J ends lost 4 bases and 1 base, in that order; junction bases with no gene match: 4. The CDR3 loop reads CASSVRGGGTDTQYF. The CDR3 coding sequence is TGTGCCAGCAGTGTACGGGGGGGTGGCACAGATACGCAGTATTTT.

The chain employs TRBV5-4 and TRBJ1-1; D is ambiguous. The V gene lost 0 bases and the J gene lost 1 base, with 4 bases spanning the gap. CDR3 size: 13 residues. The germline gives CDR1 SGHNT, CDR2 YYREEE (reference sequence). The CDR3 protein is CASSLDQNTEAFF. DNA of the CDR3: TGTGCCAGCAGCTTGGATCAGAACACTGAAGCTTTCTTT. The full variable domain, with the rest looked up from reference TRBV5-4 and TRBJ1-1, is ETGVTQSPTHLIKTRGQQVTLRCSSQSGHNTVSWYQQALGQGPQFIFQYYREEENGRGNFPPRFSGLQFPNYSSELNVNALELDDSALYLCASSLDQNTEAFFGQGTRLTVV.

The chain's CDR3 is CSVFRHSDGYTF. The CDR3 DNA follows: TGCAGCGTTTTCCGACACTCAGATGGCTACACCTTC. The chain joins TRBV29-1 to TRBJ1-2; D gene unclear. The CDR3 loop spans 12 amino acids. V was trimmed by 5 bases and J by 6 bases, leaving 13 bases between them. Germline V gene sequence: CDR1 SQVTM, CDR2 ANQGSEA.

The chain has TRBV5-8 and TRBJ1-4, with a possible D match to TRBD1 (6 bases). Trimming removed 1 base from V and 6 bases from J, with 13 bases in between. The germline V gene has CDR1 SGHTS and CDR2 YDEGEE. This CDR3 has 15 amino acids. In nucleotides, the CDR3 is TGTGCCAGCAGCTTGTATGGGGGGGCGGATGAAAAACTGTTTTTT. Its translation: CASSLYGGADEKLFF.

In its sample, this clone was seen once. The chain combines TRBV3-1 (or the pseudogene TRBV3-2) with TRBJ1-6; a weak D match, TRBD1 (6 bases). Germline V lookup: CDR1 LGHDT, CDR2 YNNKEL (reference sequence). The V end lost 4 bases, the J end lost 7 bases, and 8 bases lay between the germline ends. The CDR3 covers 13 residues. CDR3 in amino acids: CASSLQGNSPLHF. The CDR3, as DNA: TGTGCCAGCAGCCTACAGGGCAATTCACCCCTCCACTTT.

In nucleotides, the CDR3 is TGTGCCACCAGCAGAGATGCAGTAGGAGGGCGCGGCTACACCTTC. Protein: CATSRDAVGGRGYTF. The V call is TRBV15, the J call TRBJ1-2; D ambiguous. V was shortened by 0 bases and J by 8 bases, with 16 bases between the two germline ends. Germline V gene lookup returns CDR1 LNHNV and CDR2 YYDKDF (reference sequence). The length of the CDR3 is 15 residues.

This sequence joins TRBV5-1 and TRBJ1-1; 10 nucleotides line up with TRBD1. The germline CDR1 and CDR2 sequences are SGHRS and YFSETQ. Trimming took 4 bases from V and 1 from J; bases not matched to a gene: 4. This CDR3 contains 15 residues. DNA of the CDR3: TGCGCCAGCAGCCCCGGGGACAGGGGGAACACTGAAGCTTTCTTT. Translating gives CASSPGDRGNTEAFF.